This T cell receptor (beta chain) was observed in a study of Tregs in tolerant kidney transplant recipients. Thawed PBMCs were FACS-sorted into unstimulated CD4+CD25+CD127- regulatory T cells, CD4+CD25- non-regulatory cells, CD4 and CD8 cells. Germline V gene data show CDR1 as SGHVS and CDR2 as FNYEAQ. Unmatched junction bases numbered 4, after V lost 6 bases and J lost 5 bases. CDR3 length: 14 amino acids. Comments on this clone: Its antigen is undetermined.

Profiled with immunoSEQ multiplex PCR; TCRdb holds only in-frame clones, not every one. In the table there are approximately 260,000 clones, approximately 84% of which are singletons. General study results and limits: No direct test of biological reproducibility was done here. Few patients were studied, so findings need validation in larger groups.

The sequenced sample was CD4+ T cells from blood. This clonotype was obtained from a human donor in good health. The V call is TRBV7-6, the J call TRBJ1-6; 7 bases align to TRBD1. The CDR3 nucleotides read TGTGCCAGCAGTACAGGGGAGAATAATTCACCCCTCCACTTT. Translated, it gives CASSTGENNSPLHF.